This entry lists 23 T cell receptor beta chains sequenced from one sample in a study of blood T cell repertoires in COVID-19 (dated by TCRdb to 2018 to 2021). To prepare the library, the immunoSEQ multiplex PCR assay was applied. TCRdb mirrors the immuneACCESS table, restricted to in-frame sequences. Some clones are absent from its copies; in checked studies, under half trace to an unresolved V gene, and the reason for the others is unknown. Here the sample has around 160,000 clones; approximately 80% occur a single time. The top ten clones comprise under 15% of the sample. Sequencing used peripheral blood. The receptor source for this set is a man aged 60-69 years with active or convalescent COVID-19.

The chain recombines TRBV30 with TRBJ1-5; perhaps TRBD1 as D (5 bases). This CDR3 has 15 amino acids. From germline, CDR1 is GTSNPN and CDR2 SVGIG (reference sequence). V was shortened by 2 bases and J by 0 bases, with 11 bases between the two germline ends. The CDR3 bases are TGTGCCTGGAGTAGGGGTGGGTCTAGCAATCAGCCCCAGCATTTT. Residues: CAWSRGGSSNQPQHF.

This chain links TRBV2 with TRBJ1-6, with 7 bases that match TRBD1. CDR1 is SNHLY and CDR2 is FYNNEI in the germline V gene. The trim removed 4 bases at V and 11 bases at J, leaving 11 bases unmatched. The CDR3 has 15 residues. Written as DNA, the CDR3 is TGTGCCAGCAGTGGTAGTGCAGGGGGTCGGACACCCCTCCACTTT. Its translation: CASSGSAGGRTPLHF. The full variable domain, with the rest looked up from reference TRBV2 and TRBJ1-6, is EPEVTQTPSHQVTQMGQEVILRCVPISNHLYFYWYRQILGQKVEFLVSFYNNEISEKSEIFDDQFSVERPDGSNFTLKIRSTKLEDSAMYFCASSGSAGGRTPLHFGNGTRLTVT.

The V and J genes are TRBV7-9 and TRBJ2-7; 11 nucleotides agree with TRBD2. Germline CDR1 reads SEHNR; CDR2 reads FQNEAQ (reference sequence). The trim removed 5 bases at V and 3 bases at J, leaving 3 bases unmatched. This CDR3 contains 14 residues. The CDR3 nucleotides are TGTGCCAGCAGCGTTAGCGGGAGGGACTACGAGCAGTACTTC. This encodes CASSVSGRDYEQYF.

The chain is built from TRBV19 and TRBJ1-1, with D perhaps TRBD1 (5 bases). The CDR3 totals 15 residues. Germline lookup yields CDR1 LNHDA and CDR2 SQIVND (reference sequence). With 6 bases removed from V and 3 bases from J, the gap between germline ends came to 17 bases. DNA for the CDR3: TGTGCCAGTAGAAGCAGGGCAATATCTGACACTGAAGCTTTCTTT. This encodes CASRSRAISDTEAFF. Full variable domain (outside the CDR3, taken from reference TRBV19 and TRBJ1-1): DGGITQSPKYLFRKEGQNVTLSCEQNLNHDAMYWYRQDPGQGLRLIYYSQIVNDFQKGDIAEGYSVSREKKESFPLTVTSAQKNPTAFYLCASRSRAISDTEAFFGQGTRLTVV.

The V and J genes are TRBV24-1 and TRBJ1-4; 10 bases align to TRBD1. CDR1 is KGHDR and CDR2 is SFDVKD in the germline V gene. V lost 12 bases and J lost 8; bases outside the gene matches: 11. This CDR3 has 14 residues. CDR3 sequence (DNA): TGTGCCGTATCTTCCGGGACAGGGGACGAAAAACTGTTTTTT. This gives the protein CAVSSGTGDEKLFF.

This clone was detected once. The chain uses TRBV10-3 and TRBJ1-5, with TRBD1 matching over 7 bases. Per germline, CDR1 ENHRY and CDR2 SYGVKD. There are 15 residues in the CDR3. With V trimmed by 3 bases and J by 4 bases, 6 bases remained unmatched. The CDR3 is CAISEGQAPNQPQHF. For the CDR3, the DNA is TGTGCCATCAGTGAAGGACAGGCCCCAAATCAGCCCCAGCATTTT.

The genes are TRBV20-1 and TRBJ1-5; D uncertain. CDR3 length: 14 amino acids. V lost 3 bases to trimming and J lost 1 base, with 10 bases between them. CDR1 is DFQATT and CDR2 is SNEGSKA in the germline V gene (reference sequence). CDR3 protein: CSASFPASNQPQHF. CDR3 nucleotide sequence: TGCAGTGCTAGTTTCCCAGCGAGCAATCAGCCCCAGCATTTT.

This clone was recorded a few times. V usage is TRBV27 and J usage is TRBJ1-5, with D perhaps matching TRBD1 (5 bases). Germline V gene data show CDR1 as MNHEY and CDR2 as SMNVEV (reference sequence). V was pared by 8 bases and J by 0 bases, with 11 bases between. CDR3 size: 14 residues. CDR3 sequence: CASGGGNSNQPQHF. CDR3 nucleotide sequence: TGTGCCAGCGGGGGGGGAAATAGCAATCAGCCCCAGCATTTT.

V gene TRBV6-5 combines with J gene TRBJ1-1; a weak D match, TRBD1 (5 bases). V was trimmed by 0 bases and J by 2 bases, leaving 10 bases between them. CDR1 MNHEY and CDR2 SVGAGI come from the germline V gene. The length of the CDR3 is 15 residues. The CDR3 sequence is CASSYSGALNTEAFF. The CDR3 DNA reads as TGTGCCAGCAGTTACTCTGGGGCCCTTAACACTGAAGCTTTCTTT.

The chain couples TRBV5-1 to TRBJ1-1, with D unclear. This CDR3 has 13 amino acids. V lost 5 bases and J lost 2, with 10 bases in between. Looked up from germline, CDR1 is SGHRS and CDR2 is YFSETQ. CDR3: CASRVTTNTEAFF. DNA for the CDR3: TGCGCCAGCAGGGTCACCACTAACACTGAAGCTTTCTTT.

This clone was seen a few times. The J gene is TRBJ2-1, the V gene TRBV5-1, with D perhaps matching TRBD2 (6 bases). CDR1 SGHRS and CDR2 YFSETQ come from the germline V gene. V was trimmed by 0 bases and J by 9 bases, leaving 13 bases between them. The CDR3 is 14 residues long. The CDR3 nucleotides read TGCGCCAGCAGCTTGGGGTCTAGCGAGTCTGAGCAGTTCTTC. It translates to CASSLGSSESEQFF.

The chain links TRBV28 to TRBJ2-2, with a weak D call TRBD2 (5 bases). The germline V and J ends were trimmed by 5 bases and 5 bases, with 9 bases remaining between them. Germline lookup yields CDR1 MDHEN and CDR2 SYDVKM. CDR3 length: 13 residues. The CDR3 loop reads CASSPQRTGELFF. The CDR3 nucleotides read TGTGCCAGCAGTCCCCAGCGGACCGGGGAGCTGTTTTTT.

The J gene is TRBJ2-7, the V gene TRBV20-1, with D possibly matching TRBD2 (6 bases). The CDR3 length is 15 residues. Trimming took off 3 bases at V and 3 bases at J, with 18 bases between the two ends. CDR1 is DFQATT and CDR2 is SNEGSKA in the germline V gene (reference sequence). The CDR3 reads CSASSGLEGNYEQYF. The CDR3 nucleotides are TGCAGTGCTAGTTCGGGACTCGAGGGAAACTACGAGCAGTACTTC.

V and J are TRBV28 and TRBJ2-7, with D possibly being TRBD1 (6 bases). Germline V gene data show CDR1 as MDHEN and CDR2 as SYDVKM. The CDR3 sequence is 13 residues long. V lost 2 bases to trimming and J lost 6 bases, with 11 bases between them. CDR3 sequence: CASSLNRVGEQYF. The CDR3 DNA reads as TGTGCCAGCAGTTTAAACAGGGTGGGCGAGCAGTACTTC.

The chain combines TRBV27 with TRBJ2-7, with 11 bases fitting TRBD1. This CDR3 is built from 14 residues. The germline V gene encodes CDR1 MNHEY and CDR2 SMNVEV (reference sequence). The trim removed 6 bases at V and 4 bases at J, leaving 5 bases unmatched. The CDR3 sequence: CASRTGQGAYEQYF. The CDR3 DNA sequence: TGTGCCAGCAGAACCGGACAGGGGGCTTACGAGCAGTACTTC.

This chain uses TRBV7-9 with TRBJ1-2; 9 bases map to TRBD1. Losses at the gene ends were 8 bases for V and 5 bases for J; bases not matched to a gene: 6. This CDR3 has 13 residues. The germline V gene encodes CDR1 SEHNR and CDR2 FQNEAQ (reference sequence). CDR3 loop: CASGTGKYYGYTF. In nucleotides, the CDR3 is TGTGCCAGCGGGACAGGGAAATATTATGGCTACACCTTC.

The V call is TRBV6-6, the J call TRBJ1-1; 8 nucleotides align to TRBD1. The CDR3 runs 13 residues. Germline loops: CDR1 MNHNY, CDR2 SVGAGI (reference sequence). The junction had 1 base not matched to a gene; V was cut back by 2 bases and J by 5 bases. CDR3 amino acids: CASSYRTGTEAFF. The CDR3 region has the DNA TGTGCCAGCAGTTACAGGACAGGGACTGAAGCTTTCTTT.

The gene calls are TRBV19 and TRBJ2-5; TRBD2 agrees at 12 bases. Germline CDR1 LNHDA, CDR2 SQIVND (reference sequence). This CDR3 is built from 17 residues. The ends lost 5 bases at V and 2 bases at J; junction bases unmatched: 9. The CDR3 sequence is CASSASGRGRGQETQYF. CDR3 nucleotide sequence: TGTGCCAGTAGTGCTAGCGGGAGGGGAAGGGGACAAGAGACCCAGTACTTC.

This chain joins TRBV7-9 and TRBJ2-2; D possibly corresponds to TRBD1 (7 bases). V was trimmed by 4 bases and J by 7 bases, leaving 10 bases between them. CDR1 is SEHNR, CDR2 FQNEAQ, per germline (reference sequence). This CDR3 has 13 amino acids. The CDR3 region is CASSSQGGGELFF. Here the CDR3 DNA reads TGTGCCAGCAGCTCCCAGGGGGGCGGGGAGCTGTTTTTT.

V and J are TRBV21-1 and TRBJ1-1; the D call in the table, TRBD1, was not verified against the DNA. TRBV21-1 is a pseudogene locus. The CDR3 contains 11 residues. The CDR3, as DNA: TGTGCCAGCAGCAAAGGGACAGAAGCTTTCTTT. Translated, it gives CASSKGTEAFF.

The chain combines TRBV10-3 with TRBJ2-2, with a possible D match to TRBD2 (6 bases). CDR1 and CDR2 from the germline V gene are ENHRY and SYGVKD. V was cut by 3 bases and J by 1 base, with 12 bases left in between. The CDR3 sequence is 16 residues long. As DNA, the CDR3 is TGTGCCATCAGTGATTTGGAGGGATGGAACACCGGGGAGCTGTTTTTT. This codes for CAISDLEGWNTGELFF.

This sequence joins TRBV6-2 or TRBV6-3 and TRBJ2-1; D uncertain. This CDR3 has 12 amino acids. In germline, CDR1 is MNHEY, CDR2 SVGEGT. V dropped 4 bases and J dropped 4 bases, with 5 bases sitting between them. This CDR3 is CASSSEYNEQFF. CDR3 DNA: TGTGCCAGCAGTTCCGAGTACAATGAGCAGTTCTTC.

The chain uses TRBV18 and TRBJ2-2; 7 positions match TRBD2. The CDR3 is 14 residues long. Germline assignment: CDR1 KGHSH and CDR2 LQKENI. Trimming cost V 11 bases and J 6 bases; bases outside gene matches: 12. In DNA, the CDR3 is TGTGCCGGGGCGGGAGCCCGAAATTCCGGGGAGCTGTTTTTT. Its translation: CAGAGARNSGELFF.